The entry that follows covers one TCR beta chain sequence. Method: immunoSEQ multiplex PCR; TCRdb's copy keeps in-frame clones and lacks some. The sample yields approximately 270,000 clones, approximately 90% seen once. These data come from a study of blood T cell repertoires in COVID-19. Study-level information: From the United States, Italy and Spain came samples of acute and convalescent COVID-19. The analysed material was cDNA or gDNA that came from T cells, B-cell-depleted T cells, or PBMCs.

Enrolled through a virtual design, the participants were between roughly 18 and 90 years of age and came from approximately 25 US areas. Grouping used clinical history reported by participants in a survey and questionnaire. The sample consisted of PBMCs or T cells enriched from blood (not recorded which). This TCR was recovered from a man aged 35-49 years who had recovered from COVID-19.

The CDR3 DNA is TGTGCCAGTAGTACACCGCGGGACCGGTACACTGAAGCTTTCTTT. Translated: CASSTPRDRYTEAFF. The chain combines TRBV19 with TRBJ1-1; tentative D call: TRBD1 (5 bases). The germline gives CDR1 LNHDA, CDR2 SQIVND (reference sequence). The V gene lost 4 bases and the J gene lost 3 bases, with 15 bases spanning the gap. The CDR3 has 15 amino acids. Full variable domain (outside the CDR3, taken from reference TRBV19 and TRBJ1-1): DGGITQSPKYLFRKEGQNVTLSCEQNLNHDAMYWYRQDPGQGLRLIYYSQIVNDFQKGDIAEGYSVSREKKESFPLTVTSAQKNPTAFYLCASSTPRDRYTEAFFGQGTRLTVV.